This is a list of T cell receptor beta chains from one sample in a study of T cells after yellow fever vaccination. TCRdb fed the 5' RACE reads into MiXCR, producing one record per CDR3 protein. The sample shows over 250,000 distinct CDR3 sequences, roughly 3.9% of them seen only once. The sample was PBMCs, taken 5 days after the yellow fever booster vaccination. Receptors originate from a man in his late teens or twenties who received the YFV17D yellow fever vaccine. The conserved cysteine and the conserved F or W are not part of the CDR3 here. Clone size appears in some rows only: once, few, many, or a class for an expanded clone.

V gene | clone size | CDR3 protein
TRBV21-1 | NA | ASLQGYREQY
TRBV18 | NA | ASSPPGPSNTQY
TRBV5-6 | few | ASSWELADTQY
TRBV12-3/TRBV12-4 | NA | ASSLFTGTDTQY
TRBV4-3 | few | ASSQERSSGPYEQY
TRBV4-2 | many | ASSQDKGGTEAF
TRBV2 | many | ASSEYGARVEQY
TRBV15 | NA | ATSRDPVSLEAF
TRBV4-2 | NA | ASSNRDRANEKLF
TRBV6-5 | few | ASSYSVRYGYT
TRBV7-2 | NA | ASSGYVQDTQY
TRBV25-1 | many | ASSEYAGEADTQY
TRBV4-3 | NA | ASSQDIPSVETQY
TRBV5-1 | NA | ASSLSGTLGEAF
TRBV7-2 | many | ASRNTGGGETQY
TRBV5-1 | few | ASSLGVGGQGRPYEQY
TRBV5-3 | NA | ARSPSGGVREKLF
TRBV18 | NA | ASSESSSYNEQF
TRBV6-1 | few | ASGQGRISDAF
TRBV27 | NA | ASSSAGSLPEAF
TRBV15 | few | ATSRRGGGTDTQY
TRBV6-2/TRBV6-3 | NA | ASSYSDRGDLNQPQH
TRBV5-6 | many | ASSHRERRKTQY
TRBV24-1 | NA | ATSDPHGRFMNTEAF
TRBV19 | many | ASSIQGRTDTQY
TRBV2 | NA | ASSAASGQETQY
TRBV5-1 | many | ASSLYGTQNTEAF
TRBV5-1 | few | ASSFRLGANEKLF
TRBV29-1 | few | SVLSGGYEQY
TRBV20-1 | few | SAPFGEWSYNEQF
TRBV6-2/TRBV6-3 | NA | ASSYSDRLTGELF
TRBV15 | few | ATSTIHLATNEKLF
TRBV18 | NA | ASSLGQGRVGGYT
TRBV19 | NA | ASQQGEANYGYT
TRBV6-6 | many | ASIVGYGQEQF
TRBV5-1 | NA | ASSLRGRGSGWNTEAF
TRBV30 | few | AWSPDSEAF
TRBV7-6 | NA | ASSLGEQGYEQY
TRBV28 | many | ASSLGGGAYGYT
TRBV24-1 | NA | ATRDRSGGNTEAF
TRBV12-3/TRBV12-4 | many | ASSQARDYGYT
TRBV4-3 | many | ASSQEGQDTNEQF
TRBV7-2 | NA | ASSLGGGERTQY